This TCR beta chain emerged from a study of T cell responses to AZD1222 COVID-19 vaccine. Germline CDR1 SGHRS, CDR2 YFSETQ. V shed 4 bases and J 4 bases; nucleotides not matched to a gene: 6. The CDR3 extends over 14 amino acids. The table came from immunoSEQ multiplex PCR; TCRdb's copy has only in-frame clones and leaves some out. The data contain approximately 180,000 clones, roughly 87% of them singletons. The sample holds a few counts of this clone. Its antigen remains unknown. The study, taken as a whole, reports: Baseline seropositivity occurred in only 5 or 6 AZD1222 recipients.

V is TRBV5-1 and J is TRBJ2-7, with 9 nucleotides matching TRBD1. The receptor was isolated from an adult in good health. The input for sequencing was peripheral blood, taken on day 0 of AZD1222 vaccination. The CDR3 protein is CASSLQGASYEQYF. The CDR3 region has the DNA TGCGCCAGCAGCCTACAGGGGGCGTCGTACGAGCAGTACTTC. Full variable domain (rest looked up from reference TRBV5-1 and TRBJ2-7): KAGVTQTPRYLIKTRGQQVTLSCSPISGHRSVSWYQQTPGQGLQFLFEYFSETQRNKGNFPGRFSGRQFSNSRSEMNVSTLELGDSALYLCASSLQGASYEQYFGPGTRLTVT.